The 18 T cell receptor beta chains below were found in one sample sequenced in a study of blood T cell repertoires in COVID-19. This table comes from immunoSEQ multiplex PCR, and its TCRdb copy is limited to in-frame clones, with some not included. The top ten clones hold roughly 17% of a sample with around 180,000 clones, under 85% of them seen once. The sequencing input was peripheral blood. These receptors originate from a man between 60 and 70 years old with active or convalescent COVID-19.

For this clone: Other nucleotide sequences from this sample produce the same CDR3. The chain has TRBV5-1 and TRBJ2-2, with D perhaps matching TRBD1 (5 bases). Germline CDR1 SGHRS, CDR2 YFSETQ. Trimming stripped 4 bases from V and 0 bases from J, with 10 bases between. This CDR3 has 15 amino acids. Here the CDR3 reads CASSLDRPNTGELFF. In nucleotides, the CDR3 is TGCGCCAGCAGCCTAGACAGACCGAACACCGGGGAGCTGTTTTTT. The full variable domain, its missing parts supplied by reference TRBV5-1 and TRBJ2-2, is KAGVTQTPRYLIKTRGQQVTLSCSPISGHRSVSWYQQTPGQGLQFLFEYFSETQRNKGNFPGRFSGRQFSNSRSEMNVSTLELGDSALYLCASSLDRPNTGELFFGEGSRLTVL.

The rearrangement joins TRBV5-4 to TRBJ2-2, with 11 bases that match TRBD2. The CDR3 loop spans 19 amino acids. The trim removed 4 bases at V and 4 bases at J, leaving 15 bases unmatched. CDR1 is SGHNT, CDR2 YYREEE, per germline (reference sequence). The chain's CDR3 is CASSPPGTSGSRITGELFF. The CDR3 DNA sequence: TGTGCCAGCAGCCCCCCCGGGACTAGCGGTTCTCGAATCACCGGGGAGCTGTTTTTT.

The chain carries TRBV18 and TRBJ2-5; D perhaps matches TRBD1 (6 bases). Trimming stripped 3 bases from V and 2 bases from J, with 10 bases between. From germline, CDR1 is KGHSH and CDR2 LQKENI. The CDR3 totals 14 residues. The CDR3: CASSPGTSQETQYF. The CDR3 DNA reads as TGTGCCAGCTCACCGGGGACATCTCAAGAGACCCAGTACTTC.

V is TRBV27 and J is TRBJ2-3; a possible D gene is TRBD2 (6 bases). From germline, CDR1 is MNHEY and CDR2 SMNVEV (reference sequence). The CDR3 totals 13 residues. The V end lost 8 bases, the J end lost 5 bases, and 14 bases lay between the germline ends. The CDR3 DNA sequence: TGTGCCAGCTTGAGATTGGGAGGAGATACGCAGTATTTT. It translates to CASLRLGGDTQYF.

The rearrangement uses TRBV15 and TRBJ2-3, with D possibly TRBD1 on 6 matching bases. In germline, CDR1 is LNHNV, CDR2 YYDKDF (reference sequence). This CDR3 has 15 amino acids. The V gene lost 1 base and the J gene lost 6 bases, with 14 bases spanning the gap. This CDR3 reads CATSRGSVGGDTQYF. The CDR3 nucleotides are TGTGCCACCAGCAGAGGGTCCGTAGGGGGTGATACGCAGTATTTT.

The chain uses TRBV20-1 and TRBJ2-3; 7 nucleotides line up with TRBD2. CDR3 length: 15 amino acids. Germline V gene data show CDR1 as DFQATT and CDR2 as SNEGSKA (reference sequence). Losses at the gene ends were 3 bases for V and 2 bases for J; bases not matched to a gene: 8. CDR3 protein: CSASNSREDTDTQYF. Here the CDR3 DNA reads TGCAGTGCTAGTAATTCCCGGGAGGACACAGATACGCAGTATTTT.

V gene TRBV9 combines with J gene TRBJ2-2; 9 bases map to TRBD2. The V gene's germline CDR1 is SGDLS and CDR2 YYNGEE. V lost 0 bases, J lost 7 bases, and 4 bases stayed unmatched. CDR3 length: 15 amino acids. The CDR3 region has the DNA TGTGCCAGCAGCGTAGCGCCGACTAGCGGCGGGGAGCTGTTTTTT. Protein: CASSVAPTSGGELFF.

J is TRBJ2-3 and V is TRBV10-3, with D possibly matching TRBD2 (6 bases). Trimming stripped 0 bases from V and 6 bases from J, with 13 bases between. This CDR3 has 15 amino acids. Germline V gene lookup returns CDR1 ENHRY and CDR2 SYGVKD. For the CDR3, the DNA is TGTGCCATCAGTGAGTCGATTCAGCGGGTGGATACGCAGTATTTT. Its protein is CAISESIQRVDTQYF.

This clone was recorded only once. The chain carries TRBV4-1 and TRBJ2-1; a weak D match, TRBD2 (6 bases). The length of the CDR3 is 15 residues. Trimming removed 4 bases at V and 1 base at J, with 11 bases between. Per the germline V gene, CDR1 is MGHRA and CDR2 is YSYEKL. CDR3 in amino acids: CASSPSAGSYNEQFF. CDR3 sequence (DNA): TGCGCCAGCAGCCCTAGCGCAGGTTCCTACAATGAGCAGTTCTTC.

This chain links TRBV18 with TRBJ2-7, with D maybe TRBD1 (7 bases). The CDR3 runs 16 residues. The germline V gene encodes CDR1 KGHSH and CDR2 LQKENI. Trimming removed 3 bases from V and 1 base from J, with 16 bases in between. The CDR3, as DNA: TGTGCCAGCTCACCCGCGGGACAGACTTCATCCTACGAGCAGTACTTC. It yields the protein CASSPAGQTSSYEQYF.

This clone was seen a single time. This chain uses TRBV6-2 or TRBV6-3 with TRBJ1-1, with TRBD1 matching over 10 bases. Germline V gives CDR1 MNHEY, CDR2 SVGEGT. This CDR3 has 13 residues. The junction had 5 bases not matched to a gene; V was cut back by 6 bases and J by 7 bases. For the CDR3, the DNA is TGTGCCAGCAGCCTGACAGGGGGCGGTGAAGCTTTCTTT. It specifies CASSLTGGGEAFF.

The chain links TRBV5-1 to TRBJ1-1; 9 bases agree with TRBD1. J was trimmed by 5 bases and V by 5 bases; bases with no gene match: 4. The CDR3 covers 13 residues. Germline V gene lookup returns CDR1 SGHRS and CDR2 YFSETQ. DNA of the CDR3: TGCGCCAGCAGGGGACAGGGTTTAACTGAAGCTTTCTTT. Amino acids: CASRGQGLTEAFF.

This chain joins TRBV20-1 and TRBJ2-3; 7 bases fit TRBD2. Trimming took 3 bases from V and 3 from J; bases not matched to a gene: 9. In germline, CDR1 is DFQATT, CDR2 SNEGSKA (reference sequence). This CDR3 is built from 15 residues. CDR3 loop: CSASTAPAGTDTQYF. CDR3 in DNA: TGCAGTGCTAGTACCGCCCCAGCGGGGACAGATACGCAGTATTTT.

The J gene is TRBJ2-1, the V gene TRBV7-9; TRBD2 matches 7 bases. V was clipped by 5 bases and J by 3 bases; unmatched bases: 7. This CDR3 is built from 15 residues. Germline V gives CDR1 SEHNR, CDR2 FQNEAQ (reference sequence). The CDR3 loop is CASSLRLAVYNEQFF. DNA of the CDR3: TGTGCCAGCAGCCTCCGACTAGCTGTCTACAATGAGCAGTTCTTC.

This clone occurred once. The chain is built from TRBV19 and TRBJ2-7; 9 bases match TRBD1. V shed 10 bases and J 6 bases; nucleotides not matched to a gene: 13. The CDR3 runs 14 residues. Germline CDR1 LNHDA, CDR2 SQIVND (reference sequence). The CDR3, as DNA: TGTGCCACAAGAACCACAGGGGGCTCGTTCGAGCAGTACTTC. It yields the protein CATRTTGGSFEQYF. The full variable domain, with the rest looked up from reference TRBV19 and TRBJ2-7, is DGGITQSPKYLFRKEGQNVTLSCEQNLNHDAMYWYRQDPGQGLRLIYYSQIVNDFQKGDIAEGYSVSREKKESFPLTVTSAQKNPTAFYLCATRTTGGSFEQYFGPGTRLTVT.

This clone turned up a few times. The CDR3 loop is CASSLSNSGNTGELFF. The CDR3 DNA follows: TGTGCCAGCAGCTTATCGAATAGCGGGAACACCGGGGAGCTGTTTTTT. V gene TRBV7-9 combines with J gene TRBJ2-2; a possible D gene is TRBD2 (6 bases). CDR1 is SEHNR, CDR2 FQNEAQ, per germline (reference sequence). Deletions cut 2 bases from V and 1 base from J, with 11 bases between. CDR3 length: 16 residues.

The gene calls are TRBV6-2 or TRBV6-3 and TRBJ2-1; D ambiguous. Germline CDR1 and CDR2: MNHEY and SVGEGT. Trimming cost V 0 bases and J 12 bases, with 9 bases left between them. CDR3 size: 12 residues. The CDR3 sequence is CASSYSVEVQFF. The DNA for the CDR3 is TGTGCCAGCAGTTACTCGGTCGAGGTGCAGTTCTTC.

The chain carries TRBV7-2 and TRBJ2-4; the D gene is possibly TRBD2 (6 bases). Germline values: CDR1 SGHTA, CDR2 FQGNSA. The CDR3 spans 15 residues. V lost 3 bases and J lost 7, with 16 bases in between. Written as DNA, the CDR3 is TGTGCCAGCAGCTTGGTTCAGGGACTCGGGAACATTCAGTACTTC. Translated, it gives CASSLVQGLGNIQYF.